This TCR beta chain originates from a study of blood T cell repertoires in COVID-19. Study-wide background: The United States, Italy and Spain provided the acute and convalescent COVID-19 samples.

Profiled with immunoSEQ multiplex PCR; TCRdb holds only in-frame clones, not every one. The sample comprises under 100,000 clones, 90% of which are singletons, and approximately 5.1% rests with the top ten. The CDR3 is 13 amino acids. V shed 7 bases and J shed 6 bases, with 13 bases lying between them. This clone has a handful of counts. This TCR was sampled from a man in his fifties with acute or convalescent COVID-19. The chain uses TRBV12-3 or TRBV12-4 and TRBJ1-5; D unresolved. Sequenced sample: peripheral blood. CDR3 sequence reads: CASTSLTGQPQHF. The CDR3 DNA reads TGTGCCAGCACCTCGTTAACGGGTCAGCCCCAGCATTTT.